These T cell receptor beta chains were read from a single sample in a study of cytotoxic CD8 clonotypes in ibrutinib-treated CLL. Data came from immunoSEQ multiplex PCR; TCRdb stores just in-frame clones and leaves some out. The data contain 200,000 to 250,000 clones, 60% to 80% of them singletons. The sample consisted of PBMCs, taken after 12 months of ibrutinib treatment. These receptors all come from a human donor with chronic lymphocytic leukemia. Both conserved end residues are part of each CDR3. Fields, in order: clone size, V gene, J gene, D gene, CDR3 length, CDR3 protein, CDR3 DNA. A D gene is named only where the DNA matches it firmly. Only part of the rows carry a size: once, few, many, or a class if the clone is expanded.

clone_size: NA; v_call: TRBV7-9; j_call: TRBJ2-3; d_call: NA; cdr3_length: 16; cdr3_aa: CASSLQRGWGLDTQYF; cdr3_nt: TGTGCCAGCAGCTTACAGAGGGGATGGGGTCTAGATACGCAGTATTTT
clone_size: NA; v_call: TRBV9; j_call: TRBJ2-2; d_call: NA; cdr3_length: 16; cdr3_aa: CASSVDSFTGTGELFF; cdr3_nt: TGTGCCAGCAGCGTAGACAGTTTTACCGGTACCGGGGAGCTGTTTTTT
clone_size: few; v_call: TRBV27; j_call: TRBJ2-3; d_call: NA; cdr3_length: 16; cdr3_aa: CASSLMASARTDTQYF; cdr3_nt: TGTGCCAGCAGTTTAATGGCTAGCGCACGCACAGATACGCAGTATTTT
clone_size: NA; v_call: TRBV10-1; j_call: TRBJ2-3; d_call: NA; cdr3_length: 14; cdr3_aa: CASSEDRYTDTQYF; cdr3_nt: TGCGCCAGCAGTGAGGACAGGTACACAGATACGCAGTATTTT
clone_size: NA; v_call: TRBV28; j_call: TRBJ2-7; d_call: NA; cdr3_length: 15; cdr3_aa: CASSPGSGLVYEQYF; cdr3_nt: TGTGCCAGCAGTCCCGGAAGTGGGTTGGTCTACGAGCAGTACTTC
clone_size: NA; v_call: TRBV28; j_call: TRBJ1-2; d_call: NA; cdr3_length: 15; cdr3_aa: CASSLSERIKDGYTF; cdr3_nt: TGTGCCAGCAGTTTAAGCGAGAGGATTAAAGATGGCTACACCTTC
clone_size: NA; v_call: TRBV9; j_call: TRBJ1-2; d_call: NA; cdr3_length: 12; cdr3_aa: CASSAIRDGYTF; cdr3_nt: TGTGCCAGCAGCGCCATCCGTGATGGCTACACCTTC
clone_size: NA; v_call: TRBV6-1; j_call: TRBJ2-7; d_call: NA; cdr3_length: 14; cdr3_aa: CASRIGRVNYEQYF; cdr3_nt: TGTGCCAGCAGAATCGGCAGGGTCAACTACGAGCAGTACTTC
clone_size: NA; v_call: TRBV11-3; j_call: TRBJ2-3; d_call: TRBD1; cdr3_length: 14; cdr3_aa: CASSPAAGGGTQYF; cdr3_nt: TGTGCCAGCAGCCCCGCGGCAGGGGGCGGAACGCAGTATTTT
clone_size: NA; v_call: TRBV5-1; j_call: TRBJ2-7; d_call: NA; cdr3_length: 12; cdr3_aa: CASSLPSYEQYF; cdr3_nt: TGCGCCAGCAGCCTACCTTCCTACGAGCAGTACTTC
clone_size: NA; v_call: TRBV5-8; j_call: TRBJ2-7; d_call: NA; cdr3_length: 11; cdr3_aa: CASSPVGEQYF; cdr3_nt: TGTGCCAGCAGCCCGGTGGGGGAGCAGTACTTC
clone_size: once; v_call: TRBV6-1; j_call: TRBJ2-3; d_call: NA; cdr3_length: 14; cdr3_aa: CASRPGFSTDTQYF; cdr3_nt: TGTGCCAGCAGGCCGGGGTTTTCCACAGATACGCAGTATTTT